A selection of T cell receptor beta chains follows, all from one sample in a study of T cells after posttransplantation cyclophosphamide. Sequencing was performed with immunoSEQ multiplex PCR; in TCRdb, only in-frame clones are kept and a portion is missing. The table includes tens of thousands of clones, approximately 97% detected once. Sequenced: naive CD4+ T cells sorted from PBMCs. These TCRs come from a man between 50 and 59 years old in good health, CMV-negative, and a related stem cell transplant donor. Both conserved end residues are part of each CDR3. Fields, in order: D gene, clone size, J gene, V gene, CDR3 protein, CDR3 DNA. The D gene is left open where the match is weak. Some rows have no size entry. The others give once, few or many, or a class for an expanded clone.

D gene: TRBD1; clone size: NA; J gene: TRBJ2-7; V gene: TRBV2; CDR3 protein: CASRRYGTVYEQYF; CDR3 DNA: TGTGCCAGCAGGAGGTACGGGACAGTCTACGAGCAGTACTTC
D gene: TRBD1; clone size: NA; J gene: TRBJ2-7; V gene: TRBV7-2; CDR3 protein: CASSFGQGGHEQYF; CDR3 DNA: TGTGCCAGCAGCTTCGGACAGGGCGGTCACGAGCAGTACTTC
D gene: NA; clone size: NA; J gene: TRBJ1-1; V gene: TRBV2; CDR3 protein: CAISRQSWNTEAFF; CDR3 DNA: TGTGCCATATCGAGACAGAGTTGGAACACTGAAGCTTTCTTT
D gene: TRBD1; clone size: NA; J gene: TRBJ1-1; V gene: TRBV9; CDR3 protein: CASSADRVSEAFF; CDR3 DNA: TGTGCCAGCAGCGCAGACAGGGTCTCTGAAGCTTTCTTT
D gene: TRBD1; clone size: NA; J gene: TRBJ2-7; V gene: TRBV28; CDR3 protein: CASSSAQGAYEQYF; CDR3 DNA: TGTGCCAGCTCCAGCGCGCAGGGGGCCTACGAGCAGTACTTC
D gene: TRBD2; clone size: NA; J gene: TRBJ2-5; V gene: TRBV9; CDR3 protein: CASSVASGGQETQYF; CDR3 DNA: TGTGCCAGCAGCGTAGCTAGCGGGGGCCAAGAGACCCAGTACTTC
D gene: NA; clone size: NA; J gene: TRBJ2-1; V gene: TRBV5-4; CDR3 protein: CASSYQGRDEQFF; CDR3 DNA: TGTGCCAGCAGCTACCAAGGGCGGGATGAGCAGTTCTTC
D gene: NA; clone size: NA; J gene: TRBJ2-1; V gene: TRBV6-5; CDR3 protein: CASSYDSSSYNEQFF; CDR3 DNA: TGTGCCAGCAGTTACGACTCTAGCTCCTACAATGAGCAGTTCTTC
D gene: NA; clone size: NA; J gene: TRBJ1-2; V gene: TRBV5-6; CDR3 protein: CASSFLASSYGYTF; CDR3 DNA: TGTGCCAGCAGCTTTCTAGCCTCGAGCTATGGCTACACCTTC
D gene: TRBD1; clone size: NA; J gene: TRBJ2-1; V gene: TRBV27; CDR3 protein: CASSPWDRVNNEQFF; CDR3 DNA: TGTGCCAGCAGCCCTTGGGACAGGGTTAACAATGAGCAGTTCTTC
D gene: NA; clone size: once; J gene: TRBJ1-5; V gene: TRBV7-8; CDR3 protein: CASSGALSNQPQHF; CDR3 DNA: TGTGCCAGCAGCGGGGCCCTTAGCAATCAGCCCCAGCATTTT
D gene: TRBD1; clone size: NA; J gene: TRBJ2-3; V gene: TRBV19; CDR3 protein: CASRDRGTDTQYF; CDR3 DNA: TGTGCCAGCCGGGACAGGGGAACAGATACGCAGTATTTT
D gene: TRBD2; clone size: NA; J gene: TRBJ2-1; V gene: TRBV7-9; CDR3 protein: CASSLYAGGDYNEQFF; CDR3 DNA: TGTGCCAGCAGCTTATACGCGGGAGGGGACTACAATGAGCAGTTCTTC
D gene: NA; clone size: NA; J gene: TRBJ1-2; V gene: TRBV6-5; CDR3 protein: CASTRGKGNYGYTF; CDR3 DNA: TGTGCCAGCACCCGGGGGAAGGGGAACTATGGCTACACCTTC
D gene: TRBD2; clone size: NA; J gene: TRBJ2-3; V gene: TRBV7-2; CDR3 protein: CASSLVTGRRIFTDTQYF; CDR3 DNA: TGTGCCAGCAGCTTAGTTACCGGGAGGAGAATATTCACAGATACGCAGTATTTT
D gene: NA; clone size: NA; J gene: TRBJ2-7; V gene: TRBV5-1; CDR3 protein: CASSLETPHEQYF; CDR3 DNA: TGCGCCAGCAGCTTGGAGACTCCCCACGAGCAGTACTTC
D gene: TRBD1; clone size: NA; J gene: TRBJ1-2; V gene: TRBV19; CDR3 protein: CASRVVMAGGNYGYTF; CDR3 DNA: TGTGCCAGTAGAGTCGTAATGGCAGGGGGCAACTATGGCTACACCTTC
D gene: TRBD1; clone size: NA; J gene: TRBJ2-7; V gene: TRBV11-2; CDR3 protein: CASSLGRGQIDYEQYF; CDR3 DNA: TGTGCCAGCAGCTTAGGTAGGGGGCAGATCGACTACGAGCAGTACTTC
D gene: NA; clone size: NA; J gene: TRBJ1-3; V gene: TRBV7-9; CDR3 protein: CARGQGSSSGNTIYF; CDR3 DNA: TGTGCCAGGGGGCAGGGCAGCAGCTCTGGAAACACCATATATTTT
D gene: TRBD1; clone size: NA; J gene: TRBJ2-5; V gene: TRBV5-1; CDR3 protein: CASSLEGAETQYF; CDR3 DNA: TGCGCCAGCAGCTTGGAGGGGGCGGAGACCCAGTACTTC
D gene: NA; clone size: NA; J gene: TRBJ2-1; V gene: TRBV18; CDR3 protein: CASSPNSRGGIYNEQFF; CDR3 DNA: TGTGCCAGCTCACCAAACTCTAGGGGGGGGATCTACAATGAGCAGTTCTTC
D gene: NA; clone size: NA; J gene: TRBJ2-5; V gene: TRBV5-6; CDR3 protein: CASSQRTPYQETQYF; CDR3 DNA: TGTGCCAGCAGCCAACGGACACCCTATCAAGAGACCCAGTACTTC
D gene: TRBD2; clone size: NA; J gene: TRBJ2-2; V gene: TRBV27; CDR3 protein: CASQLAGVNTGELFF; CDR3 DNA: TGTGCCAGCCAATTAGCGGGAGTGAACACCGGGGAGCTGTTTTTT